This T cell receptor beta chain came from a study of Graves' ophthalmopathy and Graves' hyperthyroidism. Study observations and caveats: Appearing in blood as well were most expanded thyroid clonotypes above 0.001 frequency. This model predicted ophthalmopathy progression (sensitivity 70% to 71%, specificity about 72%).

TCR beta CDR3 amplification used RNA transcripts. Following a first-round RT-PCR that used HTBI primers, a second-round multiplex PCR was carried out. TCRdb ran MiXCR on the multiplex PCR reads and lists one entry per CDR3 protein. The sample yields about 220,000 distinct CDR3 sequences, 20% to 25% seen once. This CDR3 has 15 amino acids. The V gene lost 2 bases and the J gene lost 4 bases, with 15 bases spanning the gap. CDR1 SGDLS and CDR2 YYNGEE come from the germline V gene. Fresh peripheral blood (around 10 ml) yielded the PBMCs. In its sample, this clonotype was seen a few times. The antigen is unknown.

Sequencing input: peripheral blood. J is TRBJ1-2 and V is TRBV9; D gene unclear. The sequence was collected from a woman between 50 and 59 years old with Graves' ophthalmopathy. The chain's CDR3 is CASSVQAGPIYGYTF. In DNA form, the CDR3 reads TGTGCCAGCAGCGTCCAAGCAGGTCCGATCTATGGCTACACCTTC. The full variable domain, rest sourced from reference TRBV9 and TRBJ1-2, is DSGVTQTPKHLITATGQRVTLRCSPRSGDLSVYWYQQSLDQGLQFLIQYYNGEERAKGNILERFSAQQFPDLHSELNLSSLELGDSALYFCASSVQAGPIYGYTFGSGTRLTVV.